This TCR beta chain comes out of a study of CD8 T cells in ankylosing spondylitis. Study findings and constraints: Clones linked to the disease showed a CD8+ phenotype. They occurred at relatively low frequencies in peripheral blood. The study identified a TCR beta motif of several highly homologous variants that appeared characteristic of ankylosing spondylitis blood.

This clonotype has a count of ten or more. What it binds is not known. Quantitative 5'-RACE with molecular barcodes generated TCR beta libraries. A single record per CDR3 protein comes from TCRdb applying MiXCR to the 5' RACE reads. In the table there are 100,000 to 150,000 distinct CDR3 sequences, 9.3% of which are singletons. The V gene lost 4 bases and the J gene lost 12 bases, with 15 bases spanning the gap. This CDR3 region has 11 residues. CDR1 and CDR2 (germline): DFQATT, SNEGSKA (reference sequence). The chain joins TRBV20-1 to TRBJ2-5, with D unclear. The sequenced sample consisted of blood, either unsorted or a sorted T cell fraction (not recorded which). This receptor was identified in a male donor with ankylosing spondylitis or in good health (not recorded which). The chain's CDR3 is CSAKLNRAKYF. The CDR3 coding sequence is TGCAGTGCTAAACTGAATAGAGCGAAGTACTTC.